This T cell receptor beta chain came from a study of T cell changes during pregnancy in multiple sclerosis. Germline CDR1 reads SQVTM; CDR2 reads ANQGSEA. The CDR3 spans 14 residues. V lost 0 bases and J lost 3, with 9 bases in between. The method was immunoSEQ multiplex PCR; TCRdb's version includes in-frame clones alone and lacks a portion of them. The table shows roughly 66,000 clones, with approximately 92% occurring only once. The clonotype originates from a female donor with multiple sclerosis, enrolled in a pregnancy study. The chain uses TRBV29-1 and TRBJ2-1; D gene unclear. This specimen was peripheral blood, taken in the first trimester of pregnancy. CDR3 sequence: CSVEDKLSYNEQFF. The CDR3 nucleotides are TGCAGCGTTGAAGATAAACTAAGCTACAATGAGCAGTTCTTC.